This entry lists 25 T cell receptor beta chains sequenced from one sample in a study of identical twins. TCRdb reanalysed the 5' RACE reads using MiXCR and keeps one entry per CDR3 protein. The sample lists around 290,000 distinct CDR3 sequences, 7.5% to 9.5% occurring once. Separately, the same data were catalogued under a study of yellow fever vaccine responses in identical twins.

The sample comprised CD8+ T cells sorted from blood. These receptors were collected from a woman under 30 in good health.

The CDR3 region has the DNA TGTGCCAGCAGTTTATCAGTATTGGTCGGGCTGAGCTCCTACGAGCAGTACTTC. It yields the protein CASSLSVLVGLSSYEQYF. The rearrangement links TRBV28 to TRBJ2-7; no clear D. V was shortened by 1 base and J by 0 bases, with 19 bases between the two germline ends. Germline loops: CDR1 MDHEN, CDR2 SYDVKM. CDR3 length equals 18 residues.

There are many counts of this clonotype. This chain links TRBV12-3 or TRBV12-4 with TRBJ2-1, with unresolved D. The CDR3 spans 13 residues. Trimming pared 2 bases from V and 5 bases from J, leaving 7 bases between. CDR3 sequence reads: CASSLTENNEQFF. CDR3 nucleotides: TGTGCCAGCAGTTTAACAGAGAACAATGAGCAGTTCTTC.

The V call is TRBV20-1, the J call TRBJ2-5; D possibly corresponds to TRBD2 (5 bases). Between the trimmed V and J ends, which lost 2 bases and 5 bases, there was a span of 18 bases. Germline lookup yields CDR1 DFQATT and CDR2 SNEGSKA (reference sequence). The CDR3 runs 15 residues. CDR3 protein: CSARFPRGNGETQYF. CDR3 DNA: TGCAGTGCTAGATTCCCCCGAGGGAACGGGGAGACCCAGTACTTC.

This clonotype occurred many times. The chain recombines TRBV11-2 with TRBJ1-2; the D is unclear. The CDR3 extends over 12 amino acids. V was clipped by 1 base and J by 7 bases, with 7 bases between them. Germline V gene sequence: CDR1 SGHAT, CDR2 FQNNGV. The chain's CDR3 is CASSLGMLGYTF. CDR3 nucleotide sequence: TGTGCCAGCAGCTTAGGGATGCTTGGCTACACCTTC. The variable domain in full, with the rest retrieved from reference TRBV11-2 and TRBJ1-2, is EAGVAQSPRYKIIEKRQSVAFWCNPISGHATLYWYQQILGQGPKLLIQFQNNGVVDDSQLPKDRFSAERLKGVDSTLKIQPAKLEDSAVYLCASSLGMLGYTFGSGTRLTVV.

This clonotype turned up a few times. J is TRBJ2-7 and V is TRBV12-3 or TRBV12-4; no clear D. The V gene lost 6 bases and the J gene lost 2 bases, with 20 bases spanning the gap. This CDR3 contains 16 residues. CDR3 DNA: TGTGCCAGCAGCCCCCTAACTACGACCTCGGCCTACGAGCAGTACTTC. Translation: CASSPLTTTSAYEQYF.

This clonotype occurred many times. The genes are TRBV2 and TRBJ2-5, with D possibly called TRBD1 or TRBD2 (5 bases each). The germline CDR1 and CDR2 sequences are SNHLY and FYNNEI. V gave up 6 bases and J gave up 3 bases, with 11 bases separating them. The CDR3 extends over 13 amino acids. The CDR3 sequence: CASSGTDKETQYF. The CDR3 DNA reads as TGTGCCAGCAGCGGGACGGATAAAGAGACCCAGTACTTC. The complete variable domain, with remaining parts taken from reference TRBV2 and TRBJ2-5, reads EPEVTQTPSHQVTQMGQEVILRCVPISNHLYFYWYRQILGQKVEFLVSFYNNEISEKSEIFDDQFSVERPDGSNFTLKIRSTKLEDSAMYFCASSGTDKETQYFGPGTRLLVL.

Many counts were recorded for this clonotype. The CDR3 sequence: CASSLSGNEQYF. DNA for the CDR3: TGTGCCAGCAGTTTATCGGGCAACGAGCAGTACTTC. This chain uses TRBV27 with TRBJ2-7; D gene unclear. The CDR3 runs 12 residues. The V gene's germline CDR1 is MNHEY and CDR2 SMNVEV (reference sequence). The ends were cut back, 0 bases at V and 5 bases at J, with 5 bases in the middle.

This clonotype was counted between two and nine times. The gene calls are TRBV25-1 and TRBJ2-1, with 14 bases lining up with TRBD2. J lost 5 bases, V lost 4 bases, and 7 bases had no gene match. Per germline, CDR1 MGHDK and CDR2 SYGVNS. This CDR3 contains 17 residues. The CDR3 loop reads CASSVSGLAGAHNEQFF. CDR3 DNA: TGTGCCAGCAGTGTTTCGGGACTAGCGGGAGCGCACAATGAGCAGTTCTTC.

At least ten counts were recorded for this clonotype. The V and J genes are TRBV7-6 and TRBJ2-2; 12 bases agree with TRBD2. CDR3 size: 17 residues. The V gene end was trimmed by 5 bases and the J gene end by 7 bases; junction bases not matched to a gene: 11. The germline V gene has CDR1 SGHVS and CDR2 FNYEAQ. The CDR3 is CASSNPLAGGLSGELFF. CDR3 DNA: TGTGCCAGCAGCAACCCCCTAGCGGGAGGGCTAAGCGGGGAGCTGTTTTTT. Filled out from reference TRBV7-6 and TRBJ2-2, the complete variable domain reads GAGVSQSPRYKVTKRGQDVALRCDPISGHVSLYWYRQALGQGPEFLTYFNYEAQQDKSGLPNDRFSAERPEGSISTLTIQRTEQRDSAMYRCASSNPLAGGLSGELFFGEGSRLTVL.

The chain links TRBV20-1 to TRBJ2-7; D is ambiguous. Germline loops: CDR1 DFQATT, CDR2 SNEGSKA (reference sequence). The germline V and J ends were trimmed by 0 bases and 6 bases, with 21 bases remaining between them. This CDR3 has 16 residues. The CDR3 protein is CSARDRLTEEVGEQYF. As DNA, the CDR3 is TGCAGTGCTAGAGATCGGCTTACAGAAGAGGTAGGCGAGCAGTACTTC.

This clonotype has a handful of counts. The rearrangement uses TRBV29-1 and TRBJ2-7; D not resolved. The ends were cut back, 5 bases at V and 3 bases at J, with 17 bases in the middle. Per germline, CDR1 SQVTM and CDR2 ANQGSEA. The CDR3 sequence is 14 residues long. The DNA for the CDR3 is TGCAGCGTTATTCTCGAAGACCCCTTCTACGAGCAGTACTTC. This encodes CSVILEDPFYEQYF.

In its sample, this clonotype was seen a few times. The CDR3: CASSLWAIKTYNEQFF. In nucleotides, the CDR3 is TGTGCCAGCAGTTTATGGGCTATAAAAACCTACAATGAGCAGTTCTTC. The chain uses TRBV12-3 or TRBV12-4 and TRBJ2-1; D is ambiguous. V lost 2 bases, J lost 2 bases, and 13 bases lay in between. The length of the CDR3 is 16 residues.

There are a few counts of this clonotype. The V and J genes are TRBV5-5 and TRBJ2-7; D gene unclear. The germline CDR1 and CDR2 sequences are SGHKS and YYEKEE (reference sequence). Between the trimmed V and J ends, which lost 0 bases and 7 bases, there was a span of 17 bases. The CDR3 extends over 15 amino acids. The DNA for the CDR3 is TGTGCCAGCAGCTTGGTATTGGACCCCTATGGGGAGCAGTACTTC. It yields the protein CASSLVLDPYGEQYF.

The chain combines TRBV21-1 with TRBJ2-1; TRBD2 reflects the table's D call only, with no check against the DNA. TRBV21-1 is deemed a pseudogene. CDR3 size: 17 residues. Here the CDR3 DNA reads TGTGCCAGCACCGTACTAGAAAGCGGGAGCTCCTACAATGAGCAGTTCTTC. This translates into CASTVLESGSSYNEQFF.

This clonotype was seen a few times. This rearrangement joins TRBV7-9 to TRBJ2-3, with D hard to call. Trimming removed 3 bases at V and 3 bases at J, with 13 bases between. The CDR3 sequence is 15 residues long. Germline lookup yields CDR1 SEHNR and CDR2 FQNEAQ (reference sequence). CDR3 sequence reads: CASSLLGYGTDTQYF. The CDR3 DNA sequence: TGTGCCAGCAGCTTGCTGGGATATGGGACAGATACGCAGTATTTT. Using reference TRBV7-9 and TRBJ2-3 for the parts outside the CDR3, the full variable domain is DTGVSQNPRHKITKRGQNVTFRCDPISEHNRLYWYRQTLGQGPEFLTYFQNEAQLEKSRLLSDRFSAERPKGSFSTLEIQRTEQGDSAMYLCASSLLGYGTDTQYFGPGTRLTVL.

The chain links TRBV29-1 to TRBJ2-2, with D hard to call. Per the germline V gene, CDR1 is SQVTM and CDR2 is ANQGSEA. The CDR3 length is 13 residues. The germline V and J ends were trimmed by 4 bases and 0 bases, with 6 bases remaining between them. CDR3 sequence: CSVGSTNTGELFF. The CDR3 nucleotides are TGCAGCGTTGGGTCTACGAACACCGGGGAGCTGTTTTTT.

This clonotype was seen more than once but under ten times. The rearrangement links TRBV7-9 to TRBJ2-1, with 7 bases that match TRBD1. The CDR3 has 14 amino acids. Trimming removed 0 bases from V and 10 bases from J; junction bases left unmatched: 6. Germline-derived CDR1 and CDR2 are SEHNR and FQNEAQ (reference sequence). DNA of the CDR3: TGTGCCAGCAGCTTAGCACAGGGGAATAAGGAGCAGTTCTTC. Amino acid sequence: CASSLAQGNKEQFF. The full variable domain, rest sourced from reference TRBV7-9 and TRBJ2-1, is DTGVSQNPRHKITKRGQNVTFRCDPISEHNRLYWYRQTLGQGPEFLTYFQNEAQLEKSRLLSDRFSAERPKGSFSTLEIQRTEQGDSAMYLCASSLAQGNKEQFFGPGTRLTVL.

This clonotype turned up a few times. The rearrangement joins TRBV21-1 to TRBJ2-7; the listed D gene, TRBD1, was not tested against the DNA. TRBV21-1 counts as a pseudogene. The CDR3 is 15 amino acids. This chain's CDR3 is CASSKDRTNSYEQYF. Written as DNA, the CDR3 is TGTGCCAGCAGCAAGGATCGGACAAACTCCTACGAGCAGTACTTC.

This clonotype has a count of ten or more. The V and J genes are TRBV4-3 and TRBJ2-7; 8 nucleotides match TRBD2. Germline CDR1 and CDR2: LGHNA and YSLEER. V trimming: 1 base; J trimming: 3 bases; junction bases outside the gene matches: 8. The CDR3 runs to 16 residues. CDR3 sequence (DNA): TGCGCCAGCAGCCAAGTCATAGGACTAGCAAACTACGAGCAGTACTTC. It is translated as CASSQVIGLANYEQYF.

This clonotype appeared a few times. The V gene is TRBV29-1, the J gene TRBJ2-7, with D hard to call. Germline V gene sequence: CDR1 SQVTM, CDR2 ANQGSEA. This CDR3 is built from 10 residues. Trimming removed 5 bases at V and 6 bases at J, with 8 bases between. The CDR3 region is CSVLISEQYF. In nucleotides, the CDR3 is TGCAGCGTTTTGATAAGCGAGCAGTACTTC.

The CDR3 sequence is CASSRTGTNTEAFF. The CDR3 DNA reads as TGTGCCAGCAGCCGGACAGGCACTAACACTGAAGCTTTCTTT. The chain employs TRBV12-3 or TRBV12-4 and TRBJ1-1; 7 bases match TRBD1. Unmatched junction bases numbered 6, after V lost 6 bases and J lost 2 bases. The CDR3 contains 14 residues.

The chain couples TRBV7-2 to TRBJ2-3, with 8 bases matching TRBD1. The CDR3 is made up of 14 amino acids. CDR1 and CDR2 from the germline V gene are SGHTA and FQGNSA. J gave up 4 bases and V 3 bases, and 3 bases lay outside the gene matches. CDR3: CASSLDRDADTQYF. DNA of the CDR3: TGTGCCAGCAGCTTGGACAGGGACGCAGATACGCAGTATTTT.

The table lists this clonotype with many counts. The CDR3 loop reads CASSSDVRPGELFF. CDR3 DNA sequence: TGTGCCAGCAGTTCGGACGTCCGTCCCGGGGAGCTGTTTTTT. This chain joins TRBV27 and TRBJ2-2, with no clear D. This CDR3 spans 14 amino acids. The V end was cut by 4 bases, the J end by 6 bases, with 12 bases between. In germline, CDR1 is MNHEY, CDR2 SMNVEV (reference sequence).

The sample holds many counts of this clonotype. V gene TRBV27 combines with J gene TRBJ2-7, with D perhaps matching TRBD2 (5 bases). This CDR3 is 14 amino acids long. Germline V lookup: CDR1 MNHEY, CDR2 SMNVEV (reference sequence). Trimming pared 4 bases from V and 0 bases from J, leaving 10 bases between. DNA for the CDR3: TGTGCCAGCAGTTGGAAGCGGACCTCCTACGAGCAGTACTTC. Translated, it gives CASSWKRTSYEQYF.

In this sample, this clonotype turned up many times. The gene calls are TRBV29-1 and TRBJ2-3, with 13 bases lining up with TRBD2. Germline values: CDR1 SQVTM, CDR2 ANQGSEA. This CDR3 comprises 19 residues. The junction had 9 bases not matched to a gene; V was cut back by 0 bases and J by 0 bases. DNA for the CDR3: TGCAGCGTTGAAGACGCTGGACTAGCGGGAGCATCTAGCACAGATACGCAGTATTTT. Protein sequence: CSVEDAGLAGASSTDTQYF.